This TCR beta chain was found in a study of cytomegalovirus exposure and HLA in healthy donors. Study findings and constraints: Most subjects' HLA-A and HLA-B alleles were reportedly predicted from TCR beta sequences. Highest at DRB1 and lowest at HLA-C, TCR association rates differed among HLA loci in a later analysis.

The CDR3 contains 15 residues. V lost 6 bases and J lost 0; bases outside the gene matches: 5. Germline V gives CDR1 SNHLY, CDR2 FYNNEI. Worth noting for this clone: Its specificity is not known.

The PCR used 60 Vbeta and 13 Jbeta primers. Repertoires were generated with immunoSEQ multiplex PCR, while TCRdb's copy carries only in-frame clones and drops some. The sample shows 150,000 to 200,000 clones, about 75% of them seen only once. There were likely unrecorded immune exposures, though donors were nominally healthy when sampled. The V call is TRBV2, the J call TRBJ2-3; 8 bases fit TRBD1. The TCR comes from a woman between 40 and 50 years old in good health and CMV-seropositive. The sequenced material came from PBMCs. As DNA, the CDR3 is TGTGCCAGCAGGGTACAGGGGGATAGCACAGATACGCAGTATTTT. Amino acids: CASRVQGDSTDTQYF. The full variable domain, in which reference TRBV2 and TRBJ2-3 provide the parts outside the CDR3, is EPEVTQTPSHQVTQMGQEVILRCVPISNHLYFYWYRQILGQKVEFLVSFYNNEISEKSEIFDDQFSVERPDGSNFTLKIRSTKLEDSAMYFCASRVQGDSTDTQYFGPGTRLTVL.